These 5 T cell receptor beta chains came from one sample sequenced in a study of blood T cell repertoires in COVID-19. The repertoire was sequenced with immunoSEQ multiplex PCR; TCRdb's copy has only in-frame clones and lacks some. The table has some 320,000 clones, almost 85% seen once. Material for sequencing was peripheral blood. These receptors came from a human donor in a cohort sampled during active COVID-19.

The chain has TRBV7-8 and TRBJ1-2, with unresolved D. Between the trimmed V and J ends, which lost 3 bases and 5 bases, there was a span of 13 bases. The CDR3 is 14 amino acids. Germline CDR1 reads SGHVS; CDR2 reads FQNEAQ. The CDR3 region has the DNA TGTGCCAGCAGCTTCTCGAGGGAGCTATATGGCTACACCTTC. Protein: CASSFSRELYGYTF.

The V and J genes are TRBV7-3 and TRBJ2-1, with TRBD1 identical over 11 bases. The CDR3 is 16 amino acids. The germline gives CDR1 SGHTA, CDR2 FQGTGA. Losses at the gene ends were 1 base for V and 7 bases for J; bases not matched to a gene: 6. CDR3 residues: CASSLNAGTGGNEQFF. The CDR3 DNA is TGTGCCAGCAGCTTAAACGCCGGGACAGGGGGGAATGAGCAGTTCTTC.

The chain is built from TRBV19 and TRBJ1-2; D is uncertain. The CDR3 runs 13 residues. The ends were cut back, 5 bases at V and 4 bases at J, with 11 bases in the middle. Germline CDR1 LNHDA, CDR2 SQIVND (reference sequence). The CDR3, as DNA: TGTGCCAGTAGTCAGTGGAGGACCTATGGCTACACCTTC. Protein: CASSQWRTYGYTF. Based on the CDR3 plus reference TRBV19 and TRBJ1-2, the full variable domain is DGGITQSPKYLFRKEGQNVTLSCEQNLNHDAMYWYRQDPGQGLRLIYYSQIVNDFQKGDIAEGYSVSREKKESFPLTVTSAQKNPTAFYLCASSQWRTYGYTFGSGTRLTVV.

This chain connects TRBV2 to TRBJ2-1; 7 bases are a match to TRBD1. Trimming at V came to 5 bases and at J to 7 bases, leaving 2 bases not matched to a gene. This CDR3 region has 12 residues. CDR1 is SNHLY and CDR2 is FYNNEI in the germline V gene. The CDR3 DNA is TGTGCCAGCAGTTTACAGGGGAATGAGCAGTTCTTC. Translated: CASSLQGNEQFF.

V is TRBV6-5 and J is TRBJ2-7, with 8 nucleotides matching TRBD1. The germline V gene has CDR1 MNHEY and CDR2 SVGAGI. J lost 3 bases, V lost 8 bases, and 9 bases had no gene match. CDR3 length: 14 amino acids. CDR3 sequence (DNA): TGTGCCAGCTCTAATCGACAGGGGAGCTACGAGCAGTACTTC. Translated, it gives CASSNRQGSYEQYF.